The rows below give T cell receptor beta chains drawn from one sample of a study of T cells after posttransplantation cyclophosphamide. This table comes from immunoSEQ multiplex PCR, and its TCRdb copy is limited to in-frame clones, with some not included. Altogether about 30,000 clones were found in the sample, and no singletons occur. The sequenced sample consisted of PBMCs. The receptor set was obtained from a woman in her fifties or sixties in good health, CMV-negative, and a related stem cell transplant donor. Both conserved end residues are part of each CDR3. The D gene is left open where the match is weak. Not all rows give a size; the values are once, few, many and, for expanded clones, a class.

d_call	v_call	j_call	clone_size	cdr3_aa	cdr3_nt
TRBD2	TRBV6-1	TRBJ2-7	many	CASIREAEGEQYF	TGTGCCAGCATACGGGAGGCGGAGGGGGAGCAGTACTTC
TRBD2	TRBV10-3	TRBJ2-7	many	CAISGGGRGYEQYF	TGTGCCATCAGTGGAGGCGGGAGAGGTTACGAGCAGTACTTC
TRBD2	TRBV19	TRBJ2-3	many	CASKTSGRHTDTQYF	TGTGCCAGTAAGACTAGCGGGAGGCACACAGATACGCAGTATTTT
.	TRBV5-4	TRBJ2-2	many	CASSLTGITGELFF	TGTGCCAGCAGCTTAACAGGGATCACCGGGGAGCTGTTTTTT
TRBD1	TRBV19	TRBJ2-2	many	CASRPGTGWTGELFF	TGTGCCAGTAGGCCCGGGACAGGGTGGACCGGGGAGCTGTTTTTT
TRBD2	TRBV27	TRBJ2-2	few	CASSFLPSGRTGELFF	TGTGCCAGCAGTTTTCTTCCTAGCGGGAGAACCGGGGAGCTGTTTTTT
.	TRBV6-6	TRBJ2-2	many	CASSYLGFGELFF	TGTGCCAGCAGTTACTTGGGCTTCGGGGAGCTGTTTTTT
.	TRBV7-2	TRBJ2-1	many	CASSLGGINEQFF	TGTGCCAGCAGCTTAGGAGGCATCAATGAGCAGTTCTTC
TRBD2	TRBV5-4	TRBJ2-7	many	CASSLRGGNHEQYF	TGTGCCAGCAGCTTGCGGGGGGGGAACCACGAGCAGTACTTC
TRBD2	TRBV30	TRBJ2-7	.	CAWTRTSRTYEQYF	TGTGCCTGGACCCGGACTAGTCGGACCTACGAGCAGTACTTC
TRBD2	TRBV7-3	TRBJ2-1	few	CASSPEGPSGGFNEQFF	TGTGCCAGCAGCCCGGAGGGCCCTAGCGGGGGGTTCAATGAGCAGTTCTTC
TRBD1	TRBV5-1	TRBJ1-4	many	CASSTGQALSNEKLFF	TGCGCCAGCAGCACCGGACAGGCCTTATCTAATGAAAAACTGTTTTTT
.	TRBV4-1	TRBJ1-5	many	CASSQDGREGNQPQHF	TGCGCCAGCAGCCAAGATGGCAGGGAAGGCAATCAGCCCCAGCATTTT
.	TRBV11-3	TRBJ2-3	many	CASGPSRGTQYF	TGTGCCAGCGGCCCCTCCCGTGGTACGCAGTATTTT
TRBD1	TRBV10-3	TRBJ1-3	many	CAIRGQVGSGNTIYF	TGTGCCATCAGGGGACAGGTCGGGTCTGGAAACACCATATATTTT
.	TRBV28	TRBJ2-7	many	CASSHLNQNPYEQYF	TGTGCCAGCAGTCATCTTAATCAGAATCCCTACGAGCAGTACTTC
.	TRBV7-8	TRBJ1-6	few	CASSLVLGTAVGSYNSPLHF	TGTGCCAGCAGCTTAGTCCTGGGCACGGCCGTCGGCTCCTATAATTCACCCCTCCACTTT
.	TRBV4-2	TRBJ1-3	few	CASSLLPPGDPNTIYF	TGTGCCAGCAGCCTACTACCTCCAGGGGACCCCAACACCATATATTTT
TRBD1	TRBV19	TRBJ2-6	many	CASSADRPYSGANVLTF	TGTGCCAGTAGTGCGGACAGGCCCTACTCTGGGGCCAACGTCCTGACTTTC
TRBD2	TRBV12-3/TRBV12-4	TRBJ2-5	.	CASSSGLAGGGGYF	TGTGCCAGCAGTTCGGGACTAGCGGGAGGTGGGGGGTACTTC
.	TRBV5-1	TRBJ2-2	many	CASSSTTGSTGELFF	TGCGCCAGCAGCTCGACAACAGGTTCCACCGGGGAGCTGTTTTTT
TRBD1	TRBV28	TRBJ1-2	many	CASRRQGSTGGYTF	TGTGCCAGCAGGAGACAGGGGAGCACAGGTGGCTACACCTTC
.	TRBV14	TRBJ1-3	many	CASSQFQGGVTRGNTIYF	TGTGCCAGCAGCCAATTCCAGGGAGGAGTGACGCGGGGAAACACCATATATTTT
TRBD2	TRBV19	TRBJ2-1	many	CASSRLAVYNEQFF	TGTGCCAGTAGTCGTCTAGCGGTATACAATGAGCAGTTCTTC
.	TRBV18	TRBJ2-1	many	CASSPRDSNEQFF	TGTGCCAGCTCACCACGGGACTCCAATGAGCAGTTCTTC
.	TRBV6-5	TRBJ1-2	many	CASSPSTRGGYTF	TGTGCCAGCAGTCCTTCGACCAGGGGCGGCTACACCTTC
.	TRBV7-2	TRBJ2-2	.	CASSPTRSNTGELFF	TGTGCCAGCAGCCCAACTAGATCGAACACCGGGGAGCTGTTTTTT
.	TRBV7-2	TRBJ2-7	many	CASSTSQGGTYEQYF	TGTGCCAGCTCTACGTCGCAGGGAGGCACCTACGAGCAGTACTTC
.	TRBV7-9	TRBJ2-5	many	CASSLDGGPQETQYF	TGTGCCAGCAGCTTAGACGGGGGGCCGCAAGAGACCCAGTACTTC
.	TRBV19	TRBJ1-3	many	CASRLDWSSGNTIYF	TGTGCCAGTCGCCTGGACTGGAGCTCTGGAAACACCATATATTTT
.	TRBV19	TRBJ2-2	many	CASSPEGLAAGELFF	TGTGCCAGTAGTCCCGAGGGTTTGGCCGCCGGGGAGCTGTTTTTT
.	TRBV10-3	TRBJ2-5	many	CAITQGEGAGETQYF	TGTGCCATCACCCAAGGGGAGGGGGCCGGAGAGACCCAGTACTTC
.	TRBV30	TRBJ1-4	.	CAWSPREGLREKLFF	TGTGCCTGGAGTCCCCGAGAGGGGCTTCGGGAAAAACTGTTTTTT
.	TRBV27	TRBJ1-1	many	CASSKQRNTEAFF	TGTGCCAGCAGTAAACAGAGGAACACTGAAGCTTTCTTT
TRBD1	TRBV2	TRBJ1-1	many	CASSVKGQWTEAFF	TGTGCCAGCAGTGTGAAGGGACAGTGGACTGAAGCTTTCTTT
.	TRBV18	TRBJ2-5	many	CASSRYREKETQYF	TGTGCCAGCTCGCGATACAGGGAAAAAGAGACCCAGTACTTC
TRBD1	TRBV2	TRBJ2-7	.	CASTPDRSSYEQYF	TGTGCCAGCACCCCGGACAGGAGCTCCTACGAGCAGTACTTC
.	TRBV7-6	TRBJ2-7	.	CASSLAEKGSYEQYF	TGTGCCAGCAGCTTAGCCGAGAAAGGCTCCTACGAGCAGTACTTC
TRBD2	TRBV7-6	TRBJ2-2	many	CASSLGLAGDNTGELFF	TGTGCCAGCAGCTTAGGACTAGCGGGAGACAACACCGGGGAGCTGTTTTTT
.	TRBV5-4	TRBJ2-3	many	CASSVVDDTQYF	TGTGCCAGCAGCGTAGTAGATGATACGCAGTATTTT
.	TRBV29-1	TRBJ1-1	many	CSIPRVRGTEAFF	TGCAGCATCCCCAGGGTTAGGGGCACTGAAGCTTTCTTT
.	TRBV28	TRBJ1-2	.	CASSPRGAPLWGYTF	TGTGCCAGCAGTCCTCGAGGGGCCCCTTTGTGGGGCTACACCTTC
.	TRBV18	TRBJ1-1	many	CASSPRGVWTEAFF	TGTGCCAGCTCACCCAGAGGTGTATGGACTGAAGCTTTCTTT
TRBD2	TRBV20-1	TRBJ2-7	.	CSARAGDEQYF	TGCAGTGCTAGGGCGGGGGACGAGCAGTACTTC
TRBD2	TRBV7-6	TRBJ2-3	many	CASSYRERDTDTQYF	TGTGCCAGCAGTTACAGAGAGCGGGACACAGATACGCAGTATTTT
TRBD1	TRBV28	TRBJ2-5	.	CASSTHRGGAETQYF	TGTGCCAGCAGTACACACAGGGGCGGCGCAGAGACCCAGTACTTC
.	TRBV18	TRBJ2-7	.	CASSPPERGLYEQYF	TGTGCCAGCTCACCACCGGAAAGGGGTCTCTACGAGCAGTACTTC
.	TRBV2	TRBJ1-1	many	CASSEVGRGWFF	TGTGCCAGCAGTGAAGTAGGCCGCGGGTGGTTCTTT
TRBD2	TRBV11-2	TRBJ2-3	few	CASSLGTSGEADTQYF	TGTGCCAGCAGCCTAGGGACTAGCGGGGAAGCAGATACGCAGTATTTT